This T cell receptor (beta chain) was sequenced during a study of cytomegalovirus exposure and HLA in healthy donors (dated 2017 in TCRdb). In the study overall: In an earlier analysis of several hundred of the donors, under 300 Gb of sequence data and 90 million to 120 million unique TCR beta sequences from about 180 million T cells were reported. The study was designed to test whether signatures of past pathogen exposure could be identified by cataloging public T cell receptors. To study patterns of TCR occurrence, a later analysis re-analyzed previously published TCR beta repertoires from more than 550 donors and added high-resolution HLA genotyping. The number of typed donors differed by locus: about 629-630 for A, B, C, DRB1 and DQB1; some 500 for DQA1; approximately 600 for DPA1; and roughly 470 for DPB1. Both class I and class II loci were covered by HLA typing, at four-digit resolution. Of the 350 to 450 genotyped donors, over 70% fell in the genetic ancestry cluster associated with self-reported Caucasian donors. Because of strong linkage in the cohort, roughly five DR-DQ haplotypes were treated as single units for association and clustering. Across approximately 420 genotyped donors of the cohort, an average of 235,054 unique TCR beta nucleotide sequences per donor were sequenced, and approximately 17% of those sequences were non-productive. Donor age, sex, ethnicity and CMV serostatus were collected together with the repertoire data. In addition to the first cohort of 666 subjects, a separate validation cohort of some 120 different subjects was used. All discovery cohort repertoires had been generated on a single sequencing platform. An earlier analysis of around 580 of the donors used high-throughput TCR beta sequencing to judge whether each TCR beta V gene segment behaved as functional or pseudogenic. An early release that covered some 630 HLA-typed donors contained about 300 gigabases of sequencing data and approximately 85 million unique TCR sequences. The study used immunosequencing to profile the T cell repertoires of several hundred subjects and linked those repertoires to cytomegalovirus serostatus. Rather than drawing on any new phenotypic data, the later analysis identified candidate immune exposures from TCR beta sequences and the way those sequences occurred across donors. To predict cytomegalovirus infection status, the study combined high-throughput TCR immunosequencing, statistical association of individual TCRs with disease status, and machine learning. Genome-wide SNP genotypes for about three fifths of the roughly 670 donors were used in a later genetic analysis, which treated that subset as a discovery cohort. Findings and caveats that apply to the study as a whole: Because HLA typing was unavailable for some donors at each locus, only the typed subset was used in association tests. Compared with the 666-donor mean, donors in an Asian-associated ancestry cluster had fewer N-insertions in productive TCRs, according to a later genetic analysis. In a later analysis, HLA-associated TCR beta chains were found to be more clonally expanded and to have lower generation probabilities than equally common non-associated chains. The study gave a list of some 150 TCR beta chains associated with cytomegalovirus. In a later analysis, TCR association rates were found to vary across HLA loci, with the most associated TCRs seen for DRB1 alleles and the fewest for HLA-C alleles. Cytomegalovirus status was reported to be diagnosed by the classifier with high specificity and sensitivity in both the original and validation cohorts. A further reported finding was that TCR beta sequences accurately predicted the HLA-A and HLA-B alleles for most subjects in the first cohort. When HLA alleles, especially DR and DQ, strongly co-occurred, TCR associations were difficult to assign to individual alleles. Sequencing depth was assumed to be roughly uniform across donors in the presence/absence analyses, though that assumption may not hold. In an earlier analysis of approximately 590 of the donors, most TCR beta V segments appeared in productive rearrangements about 87% or about 30% of the time, broadly matching IMGT annotations. V-gene and J-gene trimming of TCR beta chains was associated with a missense DCLRE1C variant in a later genetic analysis, and the association was replicated in an independent cohort. A later analysis associated 15,000 to 20,000 TCR beta sequences with specific HLA alleles at a false discovery rate of 0.05. The authors suggested that the approach could potentially be generalized to other disease states and immunological phenotypes. Because counts were too low, around 17 rarely observed V segments, including chromosome 9 orphons, were left out of the earlier analysis of 500 to 750 of the donors. CMV serostatus was the only immune exposure information available for the cohort. According to a later analysis, parvovirus B19, influenza, CMV and Epstein-Barr virus appeared linked to several top co-occurrence clusters. Some IMGT-functional V segments, including TRBV6-2 and TRBV6-3, could not be distinguished by the 87-base-pair reads and were therefore excluded. In this cohort, only TCR beta chains were sequenced, and detectable features were limited by the absence of alpha or paired-chain data. In a later analysis, most CMV-associated TCR beta chains were found to appear HLA-restricted, with HLA associations seemingly driven largely by CMV exposure. Across donors, most TCR sequences were observed very rarely, whereas some public TCRs were present in many individuals. Linkage disequilibrium might explain the correlated functional status among segregating V segments, but an unknown experimental factor could not be excluded. In vitro tests confirmed that three of the cytomegalovirus-associated TCR beta chains recognize cytomegalovirus antigens. A cluster of highly shared sequence variants was judged likely to be a technical artifact of the sequencing pipeline.

The library relied on the immunoSEQ multiplex PCR assay. For the multiplex PCR, a mixture combining 60 forward primers for TCR Vbeta segments and 13 reverse primers for TCR Jbeta segments was used. The CDR3 region of rearranged TCR beta genes was amplified from genomic DNA by a multiplex PCR assay. Amplified TCR beta libraries were sequenced as 87-base-pair reads on the Illumina HiSeq System. Under the source paper's analysis protocol: A later analysis tallied 75 million to 95 million unique TCR beta chains across the 610 or so repertoires, and about 12 million of those chains were shared by two or more donors. Raw reads were error-corrected and collapsed into unique sequences with a nearest-neighbor algorithm that merged closely related sequences to remove PCR and sequencing errors. Alignment of CDR3 sequences to IMGT reference sequences was used to assign V, D and J gene segments. Each retained sequence needed at least a six-nucleotide match to both a V gene segment and a J gene segment. A rearrangement counted as productive if the CDR3 had no stop codons and remained in frame with V and J, and every other rearrangement counted as non-productive. Following IMGT convention, CDR3 was defined as the stretch from the second conserved V-encoded cysteine up to the conserved J-encoded phenylalanine. Sequences without an unambiguous match to a single V gene segment were excluded from the earlier analysis of 500 to 700 of the donors. In an earlier analysis of about 590 of the donors, a V segment was called functional when productive rearrangements were above 56.7%, and segregating when the standard deviation between donors exceeded 5%. A statistical classification framework was built to diagnose cytomegalovirus status from the catalog of TCR beta chain sequences. In a later analysis, TCR nucleotide sequences were compared against IMGT/GENE-DB human TR gene sequences so that V and J genes could be assigned. A later analysis assigned CDR3 sequences and most-parsimonious VDJ recombination scenarios with the TCRdist pipeline. In a later analysis, each TCR beta chain was defined by its CDR3 amino acid sequence together with its V-gene family, and reads lacking a unique V-gene family were excluded. A later analysis removed 592 highly shared, low-generation-probability nucleotide sequences to deal with suspected cross-contamination and a sequencing artifact. For each public chain, a later analysis derived a clonal expansion index from normalized ranks of inferred template counts within each repertoire. In a later analysis, generation probabilities were computed using a VDJ recombination model fitted to out-of-frame rearrangements, and the results were checked against IGoR. A later analysis scored TCR-TCR, TCR-HLA and TCR-CMV co-occurrence with hypergeometric tests, applying a repertoire-size bias correction to TCR pairs. A later analysis estimated false discovery rates by permuting HLA or CMV assignments 20 times. A later analysis grouped co-occurring TCRs with DBSCAN, adding TCRdist sequence similarity when clustering within HLA-allele-positive subsets. Repertoires with fewer than 30,000 or more than 120,000 public chains, plus five repertoires with anomalous nucleotide sharing, were excluded from co-occurrence clustering. TCRdb took this table from immuneACCESS and kept in-frame rearrangements with V and J called. Such tables lack part of the clones; where checked against another copy, unresolved V genes explain under half of the gap, and the rest is unexplained. The D gene and trimming were derived from the DNA, and the V and J assignments and clone size from that table. The table for this sample lists 150,000 to 200,000 clones; 60% to 85% of them were counted only once. The ten largest account for 3% to 3.5% of the sample.

The cohort consisted of hundreds of healthy bone marrow donors. Cohort members were all nominally healthy when sampled, although unrecorded immune exposures were likely present. The donor tested CMV seronegative, placing the donor among the roughly 340 seronegative members of the cohort. Each donor provided a peripheral blood sample, and peripheral blood mononuclear cells were used for TCR beta sequencing. Genomic DNA was extracted from the blood cell samples with the Qiagen DNeasy Blood Extraction Kit. This clone was seen a handful of times. This receptor's antigen is unknown. Per-base quality was not reported, and no clone a single base away is much larger than it. Including the terminal cysteine and phenylalanine, the CDR3 comprises 13 residues. Just CDR3 DNA is preserved here, 39 bases in frame from base 1. The V end loses 4 bases and the J end loses 4 bases, and a stretch of 9 bases separates them. The germline V gene yields SGHRS for CDR1 and YFSETQ for CDR2.

This receptor chain uses TRBV5-1 and TRBJ2-1, with a weak D call of TRBD1 (5 bases match). Sequencing was performed on PBMCs. This receptor was identified in a female donor in good health and CMV-seronegative. The CDR3 region has the sequence CASSADSYNEQFF. At the DNA level, the sequence is TGCGCCAGCAGCGCCGACAGTTACAATGAGCAGTTCTTC.